These 5 T cell receptor beta chains were sequenced from one sample in a study of T cell responses to AZD1222 COVID-19 vaccine. Repertoires were generated with immunoSEQ multiplex PCR, while TCRdb's copy carries only in-frame clones and drops some. The data contain approximately 160,000 clones, roughly 90% of them seen just once; the ten biggest clones take up less than 3%. Sequencing used peripheral blood, obtained on day 0 of AZD1222 vaccination. The receptors stem from an adult in good health.

The chain recombines TRBV5-1 with TRBJ1-1; D possibly corresponds to TRBD1 (5 bases). The ends were cut back, 2 bases at V and 1 base at J, with 15 bases in the middle. This CDR3 region has 16 residues. Germline V gives CDR1 SGHRS, CDR2 YFSETQ. CDR3 protein: CASSFLDPGRNTEAFF. CDR3 coding DNA: TGCGCCAGCAGCTTCCTCGACCCGGGACGGAACACTGAAGCTTTCTTT.

The V and J genes are TRBV28 and TRBJ2-3, with 10 bases that match TRBD1. Germline CDR1 reads MDHEN; CDR2 reads SYDVKM. This CDR3 is built from 15 residues. The junction had 3 bases not matched to a gene; V was cut back by 3 bases and J by 3 bases. The CDR3 nucleotides are TGTGCCAGCAGTTTTCCGGGACAGGGGACAGATACGCAGTATTTT. Its translation: CASSFPGQGTDTQYF.

The genes are TRBV7-9 and TRBJ2-5; 8 bases match TRBD2. Unmatched junction bases numbered 6, after V lost 5 bases and J lost 7 bases. CDR3 size: 13 residues. Germline V gene sequence: CDR1 SEHNR, CDR2 FQNEAQ (reference sequence). The CDR3 coding sequence is TGTGCCAGCAGCCCCGGGACTAGAGGGACCCAGTACTTC. Its protein is CASSPGTRGTQYF.

CDR3 DNA: TGCAGCGTTGAGTCGTTGGGACAGGGAGGTAGCGGGATACGTTTGAATGAGCAGTTCTTC. Residues: CSVESLGQGGSGIRLNEQFF. The chain carries TRBV29-1 and TRBJ2-1; D might be TRBD1 (9 bases). The V end was cut by 3 bases, the J end by 7 bases, with 34 bases between. CDR1 is SQVTM and CDR2 is ANQGSEA in the germline V gene. The CDR3 totals 20 residues.

The J gene is TRBJ2-1, the V gene TRBV30; TRBD2 matches 8 bases. Per the germline V gene, CDR1 is GTSNPN and CDR2 is SVGIG (reference sequence). CDR3 length: 15 amino acids. Trimming at V came to 0 bases and at J to 3 bases, leaving 4 bases not matched to a gene. The CDR3 DNA is TGTGCCTGGAGTGTACAAGGGACTAGCTACAATGAGCAGTTCTTC. This encodes CAWSVQGTSYNEQFF.